The next 29 T cell receptor beta chains were all read from a single sample in a study of T cell responses to AZD1222 COVID-19 vaccine. Clones were sequenced by immunoSEQ multiplex PCR, and TCRdb holds only the in-frame ones, with some missing. The repertoire holds 100,000 to 120,000 clones, with roughly nine tenths as singletons. Sequencing used peripheral blood, obtained on day 0 of AZD1222 vaccination. These TCRs come from an adult in good health.

The genes are TRBV10-3 and TRBJ2-7, with D possibly matching TRBD2 (6 bases). Trimming took off 0 bases at V and 0 bases at J, with 9 bases between the two ends. Germline values: CDR1 ENHRY, CDR2 SYGVKD. The CDR3 sequence is 15 residues long. DNA of the CDR3: TGTGCCATCAGTGAGTCTGGCGGGGCCTCCTACGAGCAGTACTTC. It codes for CAISESGGASYEQYF.

The V and J genes are TRBV19 and TRBJ1-1, with D maybe TRBD1 (5 bases). V shed 5 bases and J shed 5 bases, with 12 bases lying between them. The CDR3 covers 13 residues. From germline, CDR1 is LNHDA and CDR2 SQIVND (reference sequence). The CDR3 DNA follows: TGTGCCAGTAGTCAGGGTCGAGGTACTGAAGCTTTCTTT. Its protein is CASSQGRGTEAFF.

This clone appeared once. The chain combines TRBV19 with TRBJ1-4; TRBD1 is a possible D gene (5 bases). The CDR3 consists of 14 residues. Germline lookup yields CDR1 LNHDA and CDR2 SQIVND (reference sequence). V was trimmed by 3 bases and J by 6 bases, leaving 11 bases between them. CDR3 DNA sequence: TGTGCCAGTAGTATCTGGGCGGGGGATGAAAAACTGTTTTTT. It encodes CASSIWAGDEKLFF.

J is TRBJ2-1 and V is TRBV6-6; 10 bases map to TRBD2. The V and J ends lost 5 bases and 3 bases, in that order; junction bases with no gene match: 10. This CDR3 is 17 amino acids long. The V gene's germline CDR1 is MNHNY and CDR2 SVGAGI (reference sequence). The DNA of the CDR3 is TGTGCCAGCAGTCCCCCACTAGCGGGGTCCCTCTACAATGAGCAGTTCTTC. Its translation: CASSPPLAGSLYNEQFF.

This sequence joins TRBV2 and TRBJ2-5; a possible D gene is TRBD2 (6 bases). The V gene lost 5 bases and the J gene lost 2 bases, with 15 bases spanning the gap. CDR3 size: 15 residues. The germline V gene has CDR1 SNHLY and CDR2 FYNNEI. CDR3 protein: CASSRVLGTQETQYF. The CDR3 DNA sequence: TGTGCCAGCAGTCGGGTTCTAGGGACTCAAGAGACCCAGTACTTC.

The chain couples TRBV5-4 to TRBJ2-7, with 7 nucleotides matching TRBD1. Looked up from germline, CDR1 is SGHNT and CDR2 is YYREEE (reference sequence). This CDR3 comprises 14 residues. The ends lost 3 bases at V and 3 bases at J; junction bases unmatched: 6. The chain's CDR3 is CASSYPDRRYEQYF. Here the CDR3 DNA reads TGTGCCAGCAGCTACCCGGACAGGCGCTACGAGCAGTACTTC.

The CDR3 region is CASSLRPAGGAYQETQYF. CDR3 sequence (DNA): TGTGCCAGCAGCTTACGGCCTGCGGGGGGAGCCTACCAAGAGACCCAGTACTTC. V gene TRBV7-2 combines with J gene TRBJ2-5, with 8 bases fitting TRBD2. Germline CDR1 is SGHTA and CDR2 is FQGNSA. The length of the CDR3 is 18 residues. V was pared by 2 bases and J by 0 bases, with 11 bases of the junction left unmatched.

The V call is TRBV2, the J call TRBJ2-7, with D possibly matching TRBD1 (6 bases). Trimming cost V 4 bases and J 6 bases, with 10 bases left between them. CDR1 and CDR2 (germline): SNHLY, FYNNEI. The length of the CDR3 is 12 residues. The CDR3: CASSGDNREQYF. The CDR3 region has the DNA TGTGCCAGCAGTGGGGACAACCGCGAGCAGTACTTC.

This clone was found once. V is TRBV3-1 (or the pseudogene TRBV3-2) and J is TRBJ2-2; 7 nucleotides line up with TRBD2. This CDR3 contains 13 residues. Trimming removed 2 bases from V and 6 bases from J; junction bases left unmatched: 0. The germline V gene has CDR1 LGHDT and CDR2 YNNKEL (reference sequence). CDR3 in amino acids: CASSQTSAGELFF. CDR3 sequence (DNA): TGTGCCAGCAGCCAAACTAGCGCCGGGGAGCTGTTTTTT.

The count of this clone is one. V and J are TRBV5-1 and TRBJ2-2, with 7 positions matching TRBD1. In germline, CDR1 is SGHRS, CDR2 YFSETQ. Unmatched junction bases numbered 10, after V lost 4 bases and J lost 7 bases. The CDR3 sequence is 15 residues long. The CDR3: CASSPQDRTGGELFF. In nucleotides, the CDR3 is TGCGCCAGCAGCCCCCAGGACAGGACGGGCGGGGAGCTGTTTTTT.

This chain joins TRBV9 and TRBJ2-3; D gene uncertain. With 0 bases removed from V and 1 base from J, the gap between germline ends came to 6 bases. CDR3 length: 14 residues. Per the germline V gene, CDR1 is SGDLS and CDR2 is YYNGEE. The CDR3 DNA reads TGTGCCAGCAGCGTAGGCCTAGGCACAGATACGCAGTATTTT. Translation gives CASSVGLGTDTQYF.

The rearrangement links TRBV19 to TRBJ1-4, with D uncertain. This CDR3 has 15 amino acids. In germline, CDR1 is LNHDA, CDR2 SQIVND (reference sequence). The V end lost 3 bases, the J end lost 0 bases, and 8 bases lay between the germline ends. The CDR3 DNA follows: TGTGCCAGTAGTATCACCCGGACAACTAATGAAAAACTGTTTTTT. Amino acid sequence: CASSITRTTNEKLFF.

The rearrangement uses TRBV27 and TRBJ2-1, with 12 bases matching TRBD2. V lost 5 bases and J lost 1; bases outside the gene matches: 6. Germline loops: CDR1 MNHEY, CDR2 SMNVEV (reference sequence). The CDR3 extends over 17 amino acids. The CDR3 here is CASSPRTSGKSYNEQFF. CDR3 coding DNA: TGTGCCAGCAGTCCCCGGACTAGCGGGAAGTCCTACAATGAGCAGTTCTTC.

This chain joins TRBV10-3 and TRBJ2-7; the match to TRBD1 covers 9 bases. J was trimmed by 6 bases and V by 5 bases; bases with no gene match: 8. Germline CDR1 ENHRY, CDR2 SYGVKD. The length of the CDR3 is 14 residues. The CDR3 coding sequence is TGTGCCATCAGTTCCGGGACAGGGAGTTCCGAGCAGTACTTC. The encoded protein is CAISSGTGSSEQYF.

This clone has only one observation. V gene TRBV11-2 combines with J gene TRBJ2-1; TRBD2 aligns across 7 bases. The V and J ends lost 1 base and 14 bases, in that order; junction bases with no gene match: 8. The CDR3 is 13 amino acids. Germline assignment: CDR1 SGHAT and CDR2 FQNNGV. The CDR3 DNA follows: TGTGCCAGCAGCTTAGCTGGGCGGGAGTGGGAGTTCTTC. As protein: CASSLAGREWEFF.

V and J are TRBV5-1 and TRBJ1-4; no clear D. The CDR3 loop spans 14 amino acids. Germline assignment: CDR1 SGHRS and CDR2 YFSETQ. V dropped 0 bases and J dropped 8 bases, with 11 bases sitting between them. The CDR3 DNA reads TGCGCCAGCAGCTTGGCCGGGTCTGGGGAAAAACTGTTTTTT. Residues: CASSLAGSGEKLFF.

This rearrangement joins TRBV5-6 to TRBJ1-4; TRBD1 might be the D (5 bases). The CDR3 sequence is 15 residues long. Germline values: CDR1 SGHDT, CDR2 YYEEEE. Trimming took off 2 bases at V and 0 bases at J, with 8 bases between the two ends. The CDR3 nucleotides read TGTGCCAGCAGCTTAAAGGGGTCAACTAATGAAAAACTGTTTTTT. This gives the protein CASSLKGSTNEKLFF.

The V and J genes are TRBV4-2 and TRBJ1-5, with a weak D call TRBD1 (6 bases). The CDR3 runs to 17 residues. The germline gives CDR1 LGHNA, CDR2 YNFKEQ. Trimming shortened V by 4 bases and J by 2 bases, and 18 bases separated the two germline ends. The CDR3 DNA follows: TGTGCCAGCAGCCGCAGGTACCAGGAGGGGGGCAATCAGCCCCAGCATTTT. Translation gives CASSRRYQEGGNQPQHF.

This chain joins TRBV7-8 and TRBJ2-5; tentative D call: TRBD2 (6 bases). The germline V gene encodes CDR1 SGHVS and CDR2 FQNEAQ. This CDR3 has 15 residues. Trimming stripped 4 bases from V and 5 bases from J, with 17 bases between. The CDR3 sequence is CASSYEGRRVETQYF. In DNA form, the CDR3 reads TGTGCCAGCAGCTACGAGGGCAGGAGGGTGGAGACCCAGTACTTC.

The rearrangement uses TRBV4-1 and TRBJ1-5, with 7 bases identical to TRBD1. CDR3 length: 15 amino acids. After removal of 0 bases from V and 7 bases from J, the junction contained 6 bases not matched to a gene. Germline V gene sequence: CDR1 MGHRA, CDR2 YSYEKL. The CDR3 region is CASSQDETGRQPQHF. The CDR3 nucleotides are TGCGCCAGCAGCCAAGATGAGACAGGGAGGCAGCCCCAGCATTTT.

V usage is TRBV12-5 and J usage is TRBJ2-3; tentative D call: TRBD1 (5 bases). Germline V CDR1 and CDR2: LGHNT, FRNRAP. This CDR3 has 14 amino acids. V lost 4 bases and J 2 bases, leaving 10 bases between the germline ends. The CDR3 nucleotides are TGTGCTAGTGGTTGGGGCCGCCTCACAGATACGCAGTATTTT. The encoded protein is CASGWGRLTDTQYF.

This sequence joins TRBV9 and TRBJ1-6; D unresolved. Per germline, CDR1 SGDLS and CDR2 YYNGEE. This CDR3 is 15 amino acids long. V was cut by 0 bases and J by 2 bases, with 6 bases left in between. The CDR3 loop is CASSVEGAYNSPLHF. In DNA, the CDR3 is TGTGCCAGCAGCGTAGAGGGAGCCTATAATTCACCCCTCCACTTT.

In DNA form, the CDR3 reads TGTGCCAGCAGCGAGGGGACAGGGGGTAGAGTTAATCAGCCCCAGCATTTT. It encodes CASSEGTGGRVNQPQHF. The chain uses TRBV5-6 and TRBJ1-5, with 11 nucleotides matching TRBD1. Germline lookup yields CDR1 SGHDT and CDR2 YYEEEE. The CDR3 consists of 17 residues. V shed 4 bases and J 4 bases; nucleotides not matched to a gene: 10.

V usage is TRBV5-4 and J usage is TRBJ2-7; D may be TRBD1 (7 bases). V lost 4 bases and J lost 5, with 13 bases in between. Germline V gene data show CDR1 as SGHNT and CDR2 as YYREEE (reference sequence). The CDR3 length is 13 residues. CDR3 region: CASSNPGGHEQYF. Written as DNA, the CDR3 is TGTGCCAGCAGCAACCCAGGGGGGCACGAGCAGTACTTC.

In nucleotides, the CDR3 is TGTGCCAGCAGTTACCGGCCGGGGCGCGGTACTGAAGCTTTCTTT. Encoded protein: CASSYRPGRGTEAFF. The chain couples TRBV6-5 to TRBJ1-1; a possible D gene is TRBD1 (5 bases). Per germline, CDR1 MNHEY and CDR2 SVGAGI. The V end was cut by 2 bases, the J end by 5 bases, with 15 bases between. This CDR3 has 15 residues.

V and J are TRBV19 and TRBJ1-2; 8 positions match TRBD1. Germline CDR1 LNHDA, CDR2 SQIVND (reference sequence). Trimming took 4 bases from V and 7 from J; bases not matched to a gene: 8. This CDR3 is built from 14 residues. The CDR3 here is CASSRKGQEAGYTF. DNA for the CDR3: TGTGCCAGTAGTAGAAAGGGACAGGAGGCTGGCTACACCTTC. Combining the CDR3 with reference TRBV19 and TRBJ1-2 gives the whole variable domain DGGITQSPKYLFRKEGQNVTLSCEQNLNHDAMYWYRQDPGQGLRLIYYSQIVNDFQKGDIAEGYSVSREKKESFPLTVTSAQKNPTAFYLCASSRKGQEAGYTFGSGTRLTVV.

The chain links TRBV7-8 to TRBJ2-5, with 7 bases matching TRBD1. Germline V gene sequence: CDR1 SGHVS, CDR2 FQNEAQ. The ends lost 1 base at V and 2 bases at J; junction bases unmatched: 4. CDR3 length equals 15 residues. CDR3 in DNA: TGTGCCAGCAGCTTAGACCCGGGACAGCAAGAGACCCAGTACTTC. This encodes CASSLDPGQQETQYF.

The chain's CDR3 is CASVGGSAGANVLTF. The CDR3 DNA reads TGTGCCAGCGTTGGTGGGTCGGCTGGGGCCAACGTCCTGACTTTC. This sequence joins TRBV25-1 and TRBJ2-6, with no clear D. Germline CDR1 reads MGHDK; CDR2 reads SYGVNS. CDR3 length: 15 amino acids. V shed 8 bases and J shed 2 bases, with 13 bases lying between them.

The rearrangement links TRBV2 to TRBJ2-1, with TRBD1 matching 7 bases. J lost 5 bases, V lost 6 bases, and 10 bases had no gene match. Germline loops: CDR1 SNHLY, CDR2 FYNNEI. This CDR3 region has 15 residues. The CDR3 nucleotides read TGTGCCAGCAGCGCTAGACAGGGTTCCAACAATGAGCAGTTCTTC. Translating gives CASSARQGSNNEQFF.